The 8 T cell receptor beta chains given below trace back to one sample, sequenced in a study of beta chain features in type 1 diabetes. Expressed TCRB transcripts were sequenced, since all the RNA that had been isolated was reverse transcribed. Profiled with immunoSEQ multiplex PCR; TCRdb holds only in-frame clones, not every one. The top ten clones hold 6.7% of a sample with 250,000 to 350,000 clones, about 15% of them seen once. Sequencing was performed on central memory CD4+ T cells from blood. These TCRs come from a man aged 25 to 45 in good health.

V is TRBV7-2 and J is TRBJ1-2, with TRBD1 as a possible D gene (6 bases). The CDR3 has 13 residues. Germline V gives CDR1 SGHTA, CDR2 FQGNSA. V gave up 1 base and J gave up 8 bases, with 11 bases separating them. The CDR3 spells CASSLDWGRGYTF. Here the CDR3 DNA reads TGTGCCAGCAGCTTAGACTGGGGGCGAGGCTACACCTTC.

The V and J genes are TRBV30 and TRBJ2-6; D is possibly TRBD1 (5 bases). The length of the CDR3 is 16 residues. Germline V CDR1 and CDR2: GTSNPN, SVGIG (reference sequence). V was clipped by 0 bases and J by 3 bases, with 12 bases between them. CDR3 residues: CAWSVIRVYGANVLTF. The DNA for the CDR3 is TGTGCCTGGAGTGTAATCAGGGTTTATGGGGCCAACGTCCTGACTTTC.

V is TRBV7-6 and J is TRBJ2-3; TRBD2 matches 9 bases. V trimming: 1 base; J trimming: 5 bases; junction bases outside the gene matches: 7. Germline CDR1 and CDR2: SGHVS and FNYEAQ. This CDR3 is 16 amino acids long. The CDR3 coding sequence is TGTGCCAGCAGCTTAGGAGCGGGAGGCAGAAGAGATACGCAGTATTTT. Its translation is CASSLGAGGRRDTQYF.

The chain uses TRBV5-6 and TRBJ2-2; D is possibly TRBD2 (5 bases). The V gene's germline CDR1 is SGHDT and CDR2 YYEEEE. This CDR3 has 12 amino acids. V gave up 4 bases and J gave up 11 bases, with 12 bases separating them. The CDR3 nucleotides read TGTGCCAGCAGCCACGACCGGGGTGAGCTGTTTTTT. Protein sequence: CASSHDRGELFF. The variable domain in full, with the rest retrieved from reference TRBV5-6 and TRBJ2-2, is DAGVTQSPTHLIKTRGQQVTLRCSPKSGHDTVSWYQQALGQGPQFIFQYYEEEERQRGNFPDRFSGHQFPNYSSELNVNALLLGDSALYLCASSHDRGELFFGEGSRLTVL.

This clone was recorded at least ten times. The chain couples TRBV16 to TRBJ2-7; TRBD1 matches 8 bases. The germline V gene has CDR1 KGHSY and CDR2 FQNENV. The CDR3 sequence is 14 residues long. With V trimmed by 4 bases and J by 0 bases, 2 bases remained unmatched. The CDR3 bases are TGTGCCAGCAGCCGGGGACAGGTCTCCTACGAGCAGTACTTC. Amino acids: CASSRGQVSYEQYF.

As concerns this clone: The germline gene is not matched at one end of the junction; a read error may be the cause. The chain couples TRBV5-1 to TRBJ2-7; 7 nucleotides match TRBD1. The CDR3 consists of 15 residues. CDR1 and CDR2 (germline): SGHRS, YFSETQ. CDR3 DNA: TGTGCCAGCAGCAAACTTGGACAGGAGTCCCACGAGCAGTACTTC. Amino acid sequence: CASSKLGQESHEQYF.

There are a few counts of this clone. The chain carries TRBV5-6 and TRBJ1-3; D not certain. This CDR3 is 19 amino acids long. In germline, CDR1 is SGHDT, CDR2 YYEEEE. Between the trimmed V and J ends, which lost 0 bases and 0 bases, there was a span of 19 bases. In nucleotides, the CDR3 is TGTGCCAGCAGCTTGGCCAGGTATGAAGGGCGACTCTCTGGAAACACCATATATTTT. Translating it yields CASSLARYEGRLSGNTIYF.

Only a few counts were recorded for this clone. This chain connects TRBV19 to TRBJ1-1; a possible D gene is TRBD1 (5 bases). V lost 6 bases to trimming and J lost 7 bases, with 21 bases between them. Germline loops: CDR1 LNHDA, CDR2 SQIVND (reference sequence). The CDR3 has 15 residues. The CDR3 region is CASRPPGRGGSEAFF. The CDR3 region has the DNA TGTGCCAGTAGACCCCCCGGGAGGGGCGGGAGTGAAGCTTTCTTT.